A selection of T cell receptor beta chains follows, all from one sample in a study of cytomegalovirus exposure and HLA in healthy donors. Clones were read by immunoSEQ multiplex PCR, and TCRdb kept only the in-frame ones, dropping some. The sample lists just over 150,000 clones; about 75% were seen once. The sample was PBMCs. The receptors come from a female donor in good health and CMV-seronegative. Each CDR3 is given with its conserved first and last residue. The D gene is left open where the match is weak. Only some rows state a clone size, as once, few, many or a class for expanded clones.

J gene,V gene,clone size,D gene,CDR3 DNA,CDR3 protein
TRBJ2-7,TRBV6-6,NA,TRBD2,TGTGCCAGCAGTTACTCCGGGGGAGGGCGCTACTACGAGCAGTACTTC,CASSYSGGGRYYEQYF
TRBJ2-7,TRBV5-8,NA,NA,TGTGCCAGCAGCTTGGTCCAGTCCTACGAGCAGTACTTC,CASSLVQSYEQYF
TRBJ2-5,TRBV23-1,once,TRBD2,TGCGCCAGCAGTCCCGGCCCGGCAGGTCGGGAGGTTGAGACCCAGTACTTC,CASSPGPAGREVETQYF
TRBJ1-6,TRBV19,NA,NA,TGTGCCACCTCCGGGACACTGAATTCACCCCTCCACTTT,CATSGTLNSPLHF
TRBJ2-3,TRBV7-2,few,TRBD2,TGTGCCAGCAGCCGCCGGACTAGCGGGAGAGGGACGGATACGCAGTATTTT,CASSRRTSGRGTDTQYF
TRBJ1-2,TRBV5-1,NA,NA,TGCGCCAGCAGCTTGGGGTCGACAGCATGGGATGGCTACACCTTC,CASSLGSTAWDGYTF
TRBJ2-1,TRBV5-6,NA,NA,TGTGCCAGCAGCACACCCGAGGGAACTTCCTACAATGAGCAGTTCTTC,CASSTPEGTSYNEQFF
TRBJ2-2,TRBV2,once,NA,TGTGCCAGCACGGACACCGCGAACACCGGGGAGCTGTTTTTT,CASTDTANTGELFF
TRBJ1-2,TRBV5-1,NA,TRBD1,TGCGCCAGCAGCTCCAAGAGTGGGTCGGGACAGTATGGCTACACCTTC,CASSSKSGSGQYGYTF
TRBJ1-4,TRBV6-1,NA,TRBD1,TGTGCCAGCAGTCCCGGACAGGGAGGATATGAAAAACTGTTTTTT,CASSPGQGGYEKLFF
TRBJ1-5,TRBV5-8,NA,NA,TGTGCCAGCAGCTCTTACAGGGACCAGCCCCAGCATTTT,CASSSYRDQPQHF
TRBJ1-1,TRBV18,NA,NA,TGTGCCAGCTCCCACCGGGACACTGAAGCTTTCTTT,CASSHRDTEAFF
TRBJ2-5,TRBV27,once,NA,TGTGCCAGCAGCATGGCGTATGGAGTCCAAGAGACCCAGTACTTC,CASSMAYGVQETQYF
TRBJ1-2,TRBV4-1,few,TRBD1,TGCGCCAGCAGTCAACAGGGGAACTATGGCTACACCTTC,CASSQQGNYGYTF
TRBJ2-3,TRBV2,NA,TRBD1,TGTGCCAGCAGCTCCCGGACAGGGGGAACAGATACGCAGTATTTT,CASSSRTGGTDTQYF
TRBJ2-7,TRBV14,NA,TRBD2,TGTGCCAGCAGCCTAGCGGGAGGTAGCGAGCAGTACTTC,CASSLAGGSEQYF
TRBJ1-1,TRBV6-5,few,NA,TGTGCCAGCAGTTACTCCCGGGGACTCCGGGCTTTCTTT,CASSYSRGLRAFF
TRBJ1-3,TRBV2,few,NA,TGTGCCAGCAGCCCGACAGGATCTGGAAACACCATATATTTT,CASSPTGSGNTIYF